What follows is one T cell receptor (beta chain) and its context. Within its sample, this clonotype is hyperexpanded (1% or more). Its target antigen remains unknown. No clone much larger than this one lies a single base away; base qualities are absent. A multiplex PCR system amplified the TCR beta CDR3 region, with a first 10-cycle round using 32 V-gene forward and 13 J-gene reverse primers. A QIAGEN Multiplex PCR Kit was used for first-round PCR, and the primer sequences were filed in Chinese patent CN105087789A. Illumina universal primers were added in a second PCR round performed with the Phusion High-Fidelity PCR Kit. Paired-end sequencing of TCR libraries was carried out on the Illumina HiSeq X Ten platform at a read length of 151 bp. As for the authors' bioinformatics: Reads lacking multiplex PCR primers were removed with Cutadapt, read pairs were merged with PEAR, and CDR3 regions were called with MiXCR default settings. Shannon entropy measured repertoire diversity, and clonality was calculated as one minus the Shannon entropy divided by the ln of the count of productive unique sequences. Dominant or high-frequency T-cell clones were defined as clonotypes at frequencies of at least 0.5%. TCRdb reanalyzed the raw reads on its own, using fastp at Q25 for trimming and MiXCR for clone calling, and kept in-frame beta chains. Rows matching on CDR3 protein sequence are summarized as one entry with the most common DNA and genes. TCRdb, not the authors, supplied the V and J calls. The table for this sample lists fewer than 14,000 distinct CDR3 sequences; approximately 31% of them were counted only once. The top ten hold less than 25% of the sample.

Genomic DNA was extracted from bulk tumor tissue and used as the TCR template, and roughly 600 ng gDNA was amplified per sample. During surgery, several biopsies were collected from each primary tumor and placed as far from one another as possible within the tumor mass. Patients in the study cohort, which was described as untreated, were newly diagnosed NSCLC cases going through curative surgery. Donors were 15 newly diagnosed non-small cell lung cancer patients undergoing surgery with curative intent. A couple of independent pathologists reviewed the resected tumor masses. Only DNA and RNA samples of high quality went on to sequencing. This record comes from a study of immune heterogeneity within non-small cell lung tumors (dated 2018 in TCRdb). Describing the broader study: Histology comprised several squamous cell carcinomas, nine to ten non-squamous carcinomas and 1 tumor not otherwise specified. TCR repertoires were analyzed from roughly 60 tumor loci of fewer than 19 patients, whereas transcriptome data were available for only about 44 loci from 11 to 13 patients. Binding of neoantigens to the HLA alleles of each patient was predicted with netMHCpan-3.0 for mutant peptides of 8 to 11 amino acids. To look at intratumoral immune heterogeneity, the study ran whole-exome sequencing, RNA-seq and TCR beta repertoire sequencing on several spatially distinct regions taken from every NSCLC tumor.

Study-level results and caveats: A moderate positive correlation (R roughly 0.3), which was statistically significant, linked local T-cell repertoire clonality to local tumor mutational burden. High-frequency TCR beta clonotypes were found to be largely distinct between individual patients. Within a given patient, the same dominant CDR3B clonotypes showed up repeatedly across loci, although different tumor locations also carried unique high-frequency clones.

Sequencing was performed on lung tumor tissue. This clonotype was obtained from a woman aged 45 to 65 with non-small cell lung cancer.

The nucleotide sequence is given as TGTGCCAGCAGTTATAGCAATCAGCCCCAGCATTTT. The resulting protein is CASSYSNQPQHF. The chain is encoded by TRBV28 joined to TRBJ1-5; the D gene cannot be resolved reliably. V is pared back by 4 bases and J by 0 bases, with 1 base lying between the germline termini. From cysteine to phenylalanine, the CDR3 is 12 amino acids long. The entry retains the CDR3 DNA only, 36 bases that are in frame from base 1. Reading the germline V gene gives CDR1 MDHEN and CDR2 SYDVKM.